The clone carrying this T cell receptor (beta chain) was seen a single time. The antigen remains undetermined. The junction and the germline gene differ at one end; a read error may be behind it. This CDR3 region has 16 residues. CDR1 SGHRS and CDR2 YFSETQ come from the germline V gene. This sample stems from a study of shared clonotypes between healthy human individuals. Study conclusions and caveats: Only a few donors were included, so the genetic and exposure-history diversity represented was limited.

PCR replicates from unsorted PBMC used around 320 ng DNA, and this amount was roughly 33,000 T cell genomes. Some clones are missing from TCRdb's copy, which holds only in-frame ones; the method was immunoSEQ multiplex PCR. The sample lists hundreds of thousands of clones; around 77% were seen once. The donors were all Caucasian adults (living in Nashville, Tennessee). Some 90 million PBMCs were counted before genomic DNA extraction. J is TRBJ1-1 and V is TRBV5-1; TRBD1 matches 7 bases. The sample was PBMCs. This clonotype was sampled from a woman aged 40 to 49 in good health. Some clones in this sample may be carry-over from other donors' samples. The CDR3 sequence is CVSSLGDNRGGTEAFF. CDR3 bases: TGCGTCAGCAGCTTGGGGGACAACAGGGGCGGAACTGAAGCTTTCTTT.